The rows below give T cell receptor beta chains drawn from one sample of a study of T-cell reconstitution after alpha-beta-depleted transplantation in children. TCRdb re-called the PCR reads through MiXCR, storing one row per CDR3 protein. The sample records a few hundred thousand distinct CDR3 sequences, 10% being singletons. Sequenced material: PBMCs from the stem cell graft donor, taken from the stem cell graft. The receptor set was obtained from a human donor who donated a stem cell graft to a child with acute lymphoblastic leukemia. Each CDR3 is given with its conserved first and last residue. A D gene is named only where the DNA matches it firmly. Some rows have no size entry. The others give once, few or many, or a class for an expanded clone.

cdr3_length: 15
clone_size: few
v_call: TRBV4-3
j_call: TRBJ2-7
d_call: NA
cdr3_nt: TGCGCCAGCAGCCAAGAAGCGGGTGTACCTTTCGAGCAGTACTTC
cdr3_aa: CASSQEAGVPFEQYF

cdr3_length: 13
clone_size: many
v_call: TRBV20-1
j_call: TRBJ1-1
d_call: NA
cdr3_nt: TGCAGTGCTAGAGAGGGCGGGAACACTGAAGCTTTCTTT
cdr3_aa: CSAREGGNTEAFF

cdr3_length: 15
clone_size: few
v_call: TRBV5-6
j_call: TRBJ2-1
d_call: NA
cdr3_nt: TGTGCCAGCAGCCCCTGGTTAATCACCTACAATGAGCAGTTCTTC
cdr3_aa: CASSPWLITYNEQFF

cdr3_length: 14
clone_size: NA
v_call: TRBV5-1
j_call: TRBJ1-2
d_call: NA
cdr3_nt: TGCGCCAGCAGCGTCGGCGGGACGCAGTATGGCTACACCTTC
cdr3_aa: CASSVGGTQYGYTF

cdr3_length: 16
clone_size: NA
v_call: TRBV12-3/TRBV12-4
j_call: TRBJ1-2
d_call: TRBD1
cdr3_nt: TGTGCCAGCAGTCCTTCCGACAGGGAGGGGGACTATGGCTACACCTTC
cdr3_aa: CASSPSDREGDYGYTF

cdr3_length: 17
clone_size: many
v_call: TRBV10-3
j_call: TRBJ2-5
d_call: TRBD2
cdr3_nt: TGTGCCATCAGTGAGTCGAAAGGGACTAGCTTACAAGAGACCCAGTACTTC
cdr3_aa: CAISESKGTSLQETQYF

cdr3_length: 13
clone_size: NA
v_call: TRBV5-6
j_call: TRBJ1-1
d_call: NA
cdr3_nt: TGTGCCAGCAGCTTACAGGGTGAAACTGAAGCTTTCTTT
cdr3_aa: CASSLQGETEAFF

cdr3_length: 15
clone_size: many
v_call: TRBV5-1
j_call: TRBJ2-2
d_call: NA
cdr3_nt: TGCGCCAGCAGCAGAAGACTCACGAACACCGGGGAGCTGTTTTTT
cdr3_aa: CASSRRLTNTGELFF

cdr3_length: 16
clone_size: NA
v_call: TRBV7-9
j_call: TRBJ2-1
d_call: NA
cdr3_nt: TGTGCCAGCAGCCCGCGGGCCCTGGAGACCTACAATGAGCAGTTCTTC
cdr3_aa: CASSPRALETYNEQFF

cdr3_length: 16
clone_size: NA
v_call: TRBV7-2
j_call: TRBJ2-3
d_call: TRBD1
cdr3_nt: TGTGCCAGCAGCCGCCCGGGGACAGGGCTCACAGATACGCAGTATTTT
cdr3_aa: CASSRPGTGLTDTQYF

cdr3_length: 15
clone_size: many
v_call: TRBV12-3/TRBV12-4
j_call: TRBJ2-7
d_call: NA
cdr3_nt: TGTGCCAGCAGTTCCGCAGCCGAGACAGTATACGAGCAGTACTTC
cdr3_aa: CASSSAAETVYEQYF

cdr3_length: 15
clone_size: few
v_call: TRBV15
j_call: TRBJ2-7
d_call: NA
cdr3_nt: TGTGCCACCAGCCCCCCAGACTGGGCCTTCGGCGAGCAGTACTTC
cdr3_aa: CATSPPDWAFGEQYF

cdr3_length: 15
clone_size: few
v_call: TRBV5-1
j_call: TRBJ2-1
d_call: TRBD2
cdr3_nt: TGCGCCAGCAGCGTACTAGCGGGAGTCCGGAATGAGCAGTTCTTC
cdr3_aa: CASSVLAGVRNEQFF

cdr3_length: 17
clone_size: NA
v_call: TRBV5-1
j_call: TRBJ2-2
d_call: NA
cdr3_nt: TGCGCCAGCAGCCCGGGCCCATCCAGGGGAGGGACCGGGGAGCTGTTTTTT
cdr3_aa: CASSPGPSRGGTGELFF

cdr3_length: 12
clone_size: few
v_call: TRBV28
j_call: TRBJ2-5
d_call: NA
cdr3_nt: TGTGCCAGCAGTTTAGGGCAGGCGACCCAGTACTTC
cdr3_aa: CASSLGQATQYF

cdr3_length: 16
clone_size: few
v_call: TRBV5-1
j_call: TRBJ2-5
d_call: TRBD1
cdr3_nt: TGCGCCAGCAGCTTGGCCCTGACAGGGGATTCCGAGACCCAGTACTTC
cdr3_aa: CASSLALTGDSETQYF

cdr3_length: 16
clone_size: few
v_call: TRBV7-8
j_call: TRBJ2-7
d_call: NA
cdr3_nt: TGTGCCAGCAGCTTGGTGGGAAGTAGCCCTTTCTACGAGCAGTACTTC
cdr3_aa: CASSLVGSSPFYEQYF

cdr3_length: 14
clone_size: few
v_call: TRBV5-1
j_call: TRBJ2-1
d_call: NA
cdr3_nt: TGCGCCAGCAGCTTGGGTACCGAGACGAATGAGCAGTTCTTC
cdr3_aa: CASSLGTETNEQFF

cdr3_length: 11
clone_size: few
v_call: TRBV4-1
j_call: TRBJ2-1
d_call: NA
cdr3_nt: TGCGCCAGCAGCCAAGGTCGAGAGCAGTTCTTC
cdr3_aa: CASSQGREQFF

cdr3_length: 16
clone_size: NA
v_call: TRBV6-1
j_call: TRBJ2-3
d_call: NA
cdr3_nt: TGTGCCAGCAGTCTAAGGCTAGCGACGTACACAGATACGCAGTATTTT
cdr3_aa: CASSLRLATYTDTQYF

cdr3_length: 16
clone_size: many
v_call: TRBV12-3/TRBV12-4
j_call: TRBJ1-2
d_call: NA
cdr3_nt: TGTGCCAGCACCCCCAAAGGGCCAACCAGGCTCTATGGCTACACCTTC
cdr3_aa: CASTPKGPTRLYGYTF

cdr3_length: 19
clone_size: few
v_call: TRBV5-1
j_call: TRBJ2-5
d_call: TRBD2
cdr3_nt: TGCGCCAGCAGCCTCCGGACTAGCGGGAGGGCCCTAGGAGGAGAGACCCAGTACTTC
cdr3_aa: CASSLRTSGRALGGETQYF

cdr3_length: 15
clone_size: few
v_call: TRBV20-1
j_call: TRBJ2-1
d_call: TRBD2
cdr3_nt: TGCAGTGCTAATTGGGCTAGCGGGGTCCTAAATGAGCAGTTCTTC
cdr3_aa: CSANWASGVLNEQFF

cdr3_length: 13
clone_size: NA
v_call: TRBV5-4
j_call: TRBJ2-3
d_call: TRBD1
cdr3_nt: TGTGCCTACGACAGGGTGGGCACAGATACGCAGTATTTT
cdr3_aa: CAYDRVGTDTQYF

cdr3_length: 15
clone_size: NA
v_call: TRBV12-3/TRBV12-4
j_call: TRBJ2-1
d_call: NA
cdr3_nt: TGTGCCAGCAGTCAATATGAATCCTCCTACAATGAGCAGTTCTTC
cdr3_aa: CASSQYESSYNEQFF

cdr3_length: 16
clone_size: few
v_call: TRBV5-1
j_call: TRBJ2-2
d_call: NA
cdr3_nt: TGCGCCAGCAGCCTCCTTGCCCAGGCGAACACCGGGGAGCTGTTTTTT
cdr3_aa: CASSLLAQANTGELFF

cdr3_length: 14
clone_size: few
v_call: TRBV6-2/TRBV6-3
j_call: TRBJ2-1
d_call: TRBD2
cdr3_nt: TGTGCCAGCAGGGCTAGCGGGAGGTACAATGAGCAGTTCTTC
cdr3_aa: CASRASGRYNEQFF

cdr3_length: 14
clone_size: many
v_call: TRBV15
j_call: TRBJ1-5
d_call: NA
cdr3_nt: TGTGCCACCAGCGAGAACGGTTACAATCAGCCCCAGCATTTT
cdr3_aa: CATSENGYNQPQHF

cdr3_length: 16
clone_size: few
v_call: TRBV4-2
j_call: TRBJ1-2
d_call: NA
cdr3_nt: TGTGCCAGCAGCCAAGGTGAGAAGACAGTTGACTATGGCTACACCTTC
cdr3_aa: CASSQGEKTVDYGYTF

cdr3_length: 17
clone_size: NA
v_call: TRBV3-1
j_call: TRBJ2-1
d_call: TRBD2
cdr3_nt: TGTGCCAGCAGCCAACCGTGGGCTACCGGGAGGTACAATGAGCAGTTCTTC
cdr3_aa: CASSQPWATGRYNEQFF

cdr3_length: 19
clone_size: NA
v_call: TRBV5-4
j_call: TRBJ2-6
d_call: NA
cdr3_nt: TGTGCCAGCAGCTGGCCCTCGACTCCCCGGCGATCTGGGGCCAACGTCCTGACTTTC
cdr3_aa: CASSWPSTPRRSGANVLTF

cdr3_length: 16
clone_size: few
v_call: TRBV15
j_call: TRBJ2-3
d_call: TRBD2
cdr3_nt: TGTGCCACCAGCAGAGATCTACTAGCGGGAGGAGATACGCAGTATTTT
cdr3_aa: CATSRDLLAGGDTQYF

cdr3_length: 17
clone_size: few
v_call: TRBV6-1
j_call: TRBJ2-1
d_call: TRBD2
cdr3_nt: TGTGCCAGCAGTAAAGGGGTATGGCGGGAGGGTTACAATGAGCAGTTCTTC
cdr3_aa: CASSKGVWREGYNEQFF

cdr3_length: 11
clone_size: NA
v_call: TRBV25-1
j_call: TRBJ1-2
d_call: NA
cdr3_nt: TGTGCCAGCAGTCAGGGAAATGGCTACACCTTC
cdr3_aa: CASSQGNGYTF

cdr3_length: 13
clone_size: few
v_call: TRBV5-1
j_call: TRBJ2-7
d_call: TRBD1
cdr3_nt: TGCGCCAGCAGCCCCGGGACAGGGGTCGAGCAGTACTTC
cdr3_aa: CASSPGTGVEQYF

cdr3_length: 18
clone_size: few
v_call: TRBV12-3/TRBV12-4
j_call: TRBJ1-1
d_call: NA
cdr3_nt: TGTGCCAGCAGTTTAGCGTCAGGGGAAGGGGGTGTGAACACTGAAGCTTTCTTT
cdr3_aa: CASSLASGEGGVNTEAFF

cdr3_length: 16
clone_size: NA
v_call: TRBV30
j_call: TRBJ2-2
d_call: NA
cdr3_nt: TGTGCCTGGAGTGATATTGCCAGGGCGAACACCGGGGAGCTGTTTTTT
cdr3_aa: CAWSDIARANTGELFF

cdr3_length: 13
clone_size: many
v_call: TRBV12-3/TRBV12-4
j_call: TRBJ2-2
d_call: NA
cdr3_nt: TGTGCCAGCAGGTTATCAAGCGCAGGGGAGCTGTTTTTT
cdr3_aa: CASRLSSAGELFF

cdr3_length: 15
clone_size: few
v_call: TRBV20-1
j_call: TRBJ2-7
d_call: TRBD2
cdr3_nt: TGCAGTGCTAGGGGGACTAGCGGGCACTCCTACGAGCAGTACTTC
cdr3_aa: CSARGTSGHSYEQYF

cdr3_length: 15
clone_size: NA
v_call: TRBV20-1
j_call: TRBJ2-7
d_call: TRBD2
cdr3_nt: TGCAGTGCTAGACCCGTAGCGGGAGGGACCTACGAGCAGTACTTC
cdr3_aa: CSARPVAGGTYEQYF